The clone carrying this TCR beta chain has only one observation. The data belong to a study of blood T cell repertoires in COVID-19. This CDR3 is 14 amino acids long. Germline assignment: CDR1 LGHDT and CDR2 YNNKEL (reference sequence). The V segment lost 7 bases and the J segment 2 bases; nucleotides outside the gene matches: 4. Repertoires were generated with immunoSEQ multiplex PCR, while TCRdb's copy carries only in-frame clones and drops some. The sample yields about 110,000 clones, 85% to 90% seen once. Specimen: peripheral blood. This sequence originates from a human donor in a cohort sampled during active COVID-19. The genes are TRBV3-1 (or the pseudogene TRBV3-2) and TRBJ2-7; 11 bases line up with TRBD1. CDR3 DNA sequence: TGTGCCAGCACTGGGACAGGGGGGACCTACGAGCAGTACTTC. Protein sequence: CASTGTGGTYEQYF.